These T cell receptor beta chains were read from a single sample in a study of cytomegalovirus exposure and HLA in healthy donors. TCRdb's copy holds only in-frame clones and misses some; the assay was immunoSEQ multiplex PCR. This table has about 130,000 clones, around four fifths appearing once. The sequencing sample was made of PBMCs. The receptors originated from a female donor in good health and CMV-seronegative. The CDR3 runs from the conserved cysteine through the conserved F or W. D genes are given only for firm matches. Size values are once, few and many counts, or a class for expanded clones, and some rows have none.

j_call	clone_size	v_call	d_call	cdr3_nt	cdr3_aa
TRBJ2-7	NA	TRBV21-1	NA	TGTGCCAGCAGCCCCTCGGACAGGGGTCCCCCCTACGAGCAGTACTTC	CASSPSDRGPPYEQYF
TRBJ1-4	NA	TRBV5-1	NA	TGCGCCAGCAGCTTAGGAGGTCGGGATGAAAAACTGTTTTTT	CASSLGGRDEKLFF
TRBJ2-7	NA	TRBV5-1	TRBD2	TGCGCCAGCAGCTTGGGTGTTAGCGGGAGCTACGAGCAGTACTTC	CASSLGVSGSYEQYF
TRBJ2-1	NA	TRBV7-2	TRBD2	TGTGCCAGCAGCTTGGATAGCGGGAGGGCAAGTGAGCAGTTCTTC	CASSLDSGRASEQFF
TRBJ2-1	NA	TRBV18	TRBD2	TGTGCCAGCTCATCCTCAAGCGGGAGCTCCTACAATGAGCAGTTCTTC	CASSSSSGSSYNEQFF
TRBJ2-5	NA	TRBV25-1	TRBD2	TGTGCCAGCAGGACAAGCGGGGGGGAGACCCAGTACTTC	CASRTSGGETQYF
TRBJ2-3	NA	TRBV5-1	NA	TGCGCCAGCAGCAGGACTCGTGAGGGCATGGGCACAGATACGCAGTATTTT	CASSRTREGMGTDTQYF
TRBJ2-2	NA	TRBV6-5	NA	TGTGCCAGCAGGCAGGGGAACACCGGGGAGCTGTTTTTT	CASRQGNTGELFF
TRBJ1-1	few	TRBV7-3	NA	TGTGCCAGCAGCTTAACGTTGATCGGGGACACTGAAGCTTTCTTT	CASSLTLIGDTEAFF
TRBJ2-7	few	TRBV28	NA	TGTGCCAGCGCCGATACAGGGCTGCTCCACGAGCAGTACTTC	CASADTGLLHEQYF
TRBJ1-1	NA	TRBV5-1	NA	TGCGCCAGCAGCTTACAGGACAGTTCCACTGAAGCTTTCTTT	CASSLQDSSTEAFF
TRBJ1-3	NA	TRBV15	NA	TGTGCCACCAGCCCAGGATTCTTCGGAAACACCATATATTTT	CATSPGFFGNTIYF
TRBJ1-4	NA	TRBV27	TRBD1	TGTGCCAGCAGTGTGACAGGGGAGGATAATGAAAAACTGTTTTTT	CASSVTGEDNEKLFF
TRBJ2-7	NA	TRBV11-1	TRBD2	TGTGCCAGCAGCTTAGTAAGCGGGAGGCCCTCCTACGAGCAGTACTTC	CASSLVSGRPSYEQYF
TRBJ2-1	NA	TRBV2	TRBD2	TGTGCCAGCAGGAGTAGCGGGAGGGGTACGAATGAGCAGTTCTTC	CASRSSGRGTNEQFF
TRBJ1-1	NA	TRBV5-4	TRBD1	TGTGCCAGCACCCGGGACAGGAGGAACACTGAAGCTTTCTTT	CASTRDRRNTEAFF
TRBJ2-6	few	TRBV5-6	TRBD2	TGTGCCAGCAGCTTGGCCGGGGGGGTTAGCTCTGGGGCCAACGTCCTGACTTTC	CASSLAGGVSSGANVLTF
TRBJ1-4	NA	TRBV28	NA	TGTGCCAGCAGCCGGGGAGGGACGGTCGATGAAAAACTGTTTTTT	CASSRGGTVDEKLFF
TRBJ1-5	NA	TRBV15	NA	TGTGCCTCGGCGGAGTATAGCAATCAGCCCCAGCATTTT	CASAEYSNQPQHF
TRBJ1-2	once	TRBV28	NA	TGTGCCAGCAGTTTGAGGCAGGGATACTATGGCTACACCTTC	CASSLRQGYYGYTF
TRBJ2-1	once	TRBV6-5	NA	TGTGCCAGCAGGCCCAGGGGCAATGAGCAGTTCTTC	CASRPRGNEQFF
TRBJ2-2	NA	TRBV7-2	TRBD2	TGTGCCAGCACCTCGCGGTGGACTAGCGGCTACACCGGGGAGCTGTTTTTT	CASTSRWTSGYTGELFF
TRBJ2-7	NA	TRBV9	NA	TGTGCCAGCAGCGTAGGAGGGAGTGGGACCTACGAGCAGTACTTC	CASSVGGSGTYEQYF